The 29 T cell receptor beta chains below all came from one sample that was sequenced in a study of identical twins. A single record per CDR3 protein comes from TCRdb applying MiXCR to the 5' RACE reads. Among about 530,000 distinct CDR3 sequences, about 20% were seen once, and the ten largest hold approximately 0.5%. The sample was also reused in another study, on yellow fever vaccine responses in identical twins.

Sequencing was carried out using CD4+ T cells sorted from blood. The receptor set was obtained from a woman aged 18-35 years in good health.

This clonotype was seen at least ten times. The chain carries TRBV29-1 and TRBJ2-1; TRBD2 matches at 10 bases. Germline CDR1 is SQVTM and CDR2 is ANQGSEA. V lost 2 bases to trimming and J lost 6 bases; unmatched junction nucleotides: 4. The CDR3 extends over 14 amino acids. CDR3 in amino acids: CSVEKLAGPNEQFF. The CDR3 DNA follows: TGCAGCGTTGAAAAACTAGCGGGACCCAATGAGCAGTTCTTC.

This rearrangement joins TRBV27 to TRBJ1-4, with D possibly matching TRBD1 (6 bases). The CDR3 is 15 amino acids. Germline V CDR1 and CDR2: MNHEY, SMNVEV (reference sequence). V was cut by 3 bases and J by 8 bases, with 16 bases left in between. This chain's CDR3 is CASSLGGHLFEKLFF. For the CDR3, the DNA is TGTGCCAGCAGTTTGGGGGGACATCTATTCGAAAAACTGTTTTTT.

This clonotype has more than one count but fewer than ten. The V gene is TRBV10-3, the J gene TRBJ1-3; D perhaps matches TRBD1 (6 bases). The CDR3 consists of 17 residues. Germline lookup yields CDR1 ENHRY and CDR2 SYGVKD. V dropped 3 bases and J dropped 0 bases, with 15 bases sitting between them. CDR3 sequence: CAISEIAGAPSGNTIYF. Written as DNA, the CDR3 is TGTGCCATCAGTGAAATCGCAGGGGCTCCCTCTGGAAACACCATATATTTT.

The table lists this clonotype with a few counts. The V call is TRBV5-5, the J call TRBJ2-1, with TRBD1 identical over 7 bases. Germline trimming cut 1 base from V and 4 bases from J; bases unmatched to any gene: 11. Germline values: CDR1 SGHKS, CDR2 YYEKEE (reference sequence). This CDR3 region has 17 residues. CDR3 DNA sequence: TGTGCCAGCAGCTTGTCCCGGACAGGTGGTTCTTACAATGAGCAGTTCTTC. It encodes CASSLSRTGGSYNEQFF.

V gene TRBV29-1 combines with J gene TRBJ1-1; D gene uncertain. CDR3 length equals 10 residues. Trimming took 4 bases from V and 4 from J, leaving 4 bases between them. CDR1 and CDR2 (germline): SQVTM, ANQGSEA. This CDR3 is CSVGTTEAFF. The CDR3 bases are TGCAGCGTTGGGACCACTGAAGCTTTCTTT.

The rearrangement uses TRBV10-2 and TRBJ2-2, with a tentative D call TRBD1 (6 bases). Trimming stripped 8 bases from V and 0 bases from J, with 7 bases between. The CDR3 contains 13 residues. Germline V gene sequence: CDR1 WSHSY, CDR2 SAAADI. The CDR3 region has the DNA TGCGCCAGCGACAGGTCGAACACCGGGGAGCTGTTTTTT. Residues: CASDRSNTGELFF.

This clonotype came up a few times. V usage is TRBV12-3 or TRBV12-4 and J usage is TRBJ1-2; 7 bases align to TRBD1. With V trimmed by 6 bases and J by 7 bases, 5 bases remained unmatched. There are 12 residues in the CDR3. CDR3 DNA: TGTGCCAGCAGGCAGACAGGGACTGGCTACACCTTC. As protein: CASRQTGTGYTF.

V is TRBV7-6 and J is TRBJ2-2; TRBD2 matches 11 bases. Trimming cost V 1 base and J 0 bases; bases outside gene matches: 7. The germline CDR1 and CDR2 sequences are SGHVS and FNYEAQ. The CDR3 consists of 19 residues. In DNA, the CDR3 is TGTGCCAGCAGCTTAGGGTCACTAGCGGGGGATACGAACACCGGGGAGCTGTTTTTT. Protein product: CASSLGSLAGDTNTGELFF.

J is TRBJ2-1 and V is TRBV5-1; 7 bases map to TRBD2. With V trimmed by 5 bases and J by 8 bases, 10 bases remained unmatched. The CDR3 totals 14 residues. Germline V lookup: CDR1 SGHRS, CDR2 YFSETQ. This chain's CDR3 is CASRDQRGRHEQFF. In DNA form, the CDR3 reads TGCGCCAGCAGGGATCAGCGGGGTCGGCATGAGCAGTTCTTC.

This clonotype occurred a few times. The chain recombines TRBV10-3 with TRBJ1-4; D not certain. The CDR3 contains 15 residues. Trimming stripped 3 bases from V and 7 bases from J, with 15 bases between. Germline CDR1 ENHRY, CDR2 SYGVKD. CDR3 sequence reads: CAISDSASGGEKLFF. The CDR3 DNA is TGTGCCATCAGTGATTCGGCTTCTGGAGGTGAAAAACTGTTTTTT.

The chain uses TRBV28 and TRBJ2-2; D is undetermined. Germline values: CDR1 MDHEN, CDR2 SYDVKM. The ends were cut back, 3 bases at V and 11 bases at J, with 7 bases in the middle. The CDR3 covers 11 residues. Here the CDR3 DNA reads TGTGCCAGCAGTTTTGCGAGAGAGCTGTTTTTT. Translating it yields CASSFARELFF.

The V gene is TRBV6-5, the J gene TRBJ1-1; 9 nucleotides match TRBD1. V shed 2 bases, J shed 0 bases, and the junction held 4 bases outside the gene matches. This CDR3 has 16 amino acids. The germline V gene has CDR1 MNHEY and CDR2 SVGAGI. The CDR3 bases are TGTGCCAGCAGTTACGGGACAGGGCATATGAACACTGAAGCTTTCTTT. Translating gives CASSYGTGHMNTEAFF.

The J gene is TRBJ2-7, the V gene TRBV28; 9 bases are a match to TRBD1. Trimming at V came to 2 bases and at J to 2 bases, leaving 10 bases not matched to a gene. Germline V lookup: CDR1 MDHEN, CDR2 SYDVKM. This CDR3 has 17 amino acids. Written as DNA, the CDR3 is TGTGCCAGCAGTTTAACTTTACCGGGACAGGGTCCCTACGAGCAGTACGTC. Amino acid sequence: CASSLTLPGQGPYEQYV.

The chain has TRBV20-1 and TRBJ1-2, with D tentatively TRBD1 (6 bases). The germline CDR1 and CDR2 sequences are DFQATT and SNEGSKA (reference sequence). The CDR3 covers 12 residues. The V end lost 4 bases, the J end lost 3 bases, and 9 bases lay between the germline ends. CDR3 sequence reads: CSAIKGDYGYTF. Here the CDR3 DNA reads TGCAGTGCTATTAAGGGGGACTATGGCTACACCTTC.

The chain combines TRBV10-3 with TRBJ2-5, with a tentative D call TRBD2 (7 bases). The CDR3 totals 16 residues. V was pared by 0 bases and J by 4 bases, with 15 bases between. The germline CDR1 and CDR2 sequences are ENHRY and SYGVKD. In nucleotides, the CDR3 is TGTGCCATCAGTGAGTCGGCTAGCGGAGGGGGAGAGACCCAGTACTTC. Its translation is CAISESASGGGETQYF.

The chain employs TRBV6-2 or TRBV6-3 and TRBJ2-7, with a tentative D call TRBD1 (5 bases). Germline lookup yields CDR1 MNHEY and CDR2 SVGEGT. Trimming stripped 7 bases from V and 0 bases from J, with 19 bases between. The CDR3 is made up of 16 amino acids. The DNA of the CDR3 is TGTGCCAGCACTAACGCCCCAGGGTCCAACTCCTACGAGCAGTACTTC. Its translation: CASTNAPGSNSYEQYF.

This clonotype was counted at least ten times. The chain combines TRBV15 with TRBJ2-1, with unresolved D. V lost 0 bases and J 5 bases, leaving 11 bases between the germline ends. CDR1 is LNHNV and CDR2 is YYDKDF in the germline V gene (reference sequence). This CDR3 contains 15 residues. The CDR3 nucleotides read TGTGCCACCAGCAGAGATCCCTCCTCTAACAATGAGCAGTTCTTC. This encodes CATSRDPSSNNEQFF. The entire variable domain, with the rest obtained from reference TRBV15 and TRBJ2-1, is as follows: DAMVIQNPRYQVTQFGKPVTLSCSQTLNHNVMYWYQQKSSQAPKLLFHYYDKDFNNEADTPDNFQSRRPNTSFCFLDIRSPGLGDTAMYLCATSRDPSSNNEQFFGPGTRLTVL.

DNA of the CDR3: TGTGCCAGCAGCGTTTCTACGATCGTGGAAACCGGGGAGCTGTTTTTT. Its protein product is CASSVSTIVETGELFF. The chain links TRBV9 to TRBJ2-2; D not resolved. CDR1 and CDR2 from the germline V gene are SGDLS and YYNGEE. Trimming cost V 2 bases and J 5 bases, with 16 bases left between them. This CDR3 has 16 amino acids.

This rearrangement joins TRBV6-5 to TRBJ2-3; 8 bases fit TRBD2. The CDR3 spans 12 residues. In germline, CDR1 is MNHEY, CDR2 SVGAGI. The V and J ends lost 6 bases and 8 bases, in that order; junction bases with no gene match: 4. The CDR3 spells CASRPTSGTQYF. DNA for the CDR3: TGTGCCAGCAGACCCACTAGCGGTACGCAGTATTTT.

The chain links TRBV10-3 to TRBJ2-1, with 14 bases fitting TRBD2. J was trimmed by 2 bases and V by 3 bases; bases with no gene match: 6. Germline loops: CDR1 ENHRY, CDR2 SYGVKD. This CDR3 is built from 18 residues. The CDR3 region is CAISDLGLAGGAYNEQFF. The CDR3 DNA is TGTGCCATCAGTGACCTAGGACTAGCGGGAGGAGCCTACAATGAGCAGTTCTTC.

This clonotype was seen only a few times. V is TRBV6-5 and J is TRBJ2-1; no clear D gene. Germline-derived CDR1 and CDR2 are MNHEY and SVGAGI. V shed 5 bases and J shed 10 bases, with 9 bases lying between them. This CDR3 region has 11 residues. CDR3 sequence: CASSQAPEQFF. CDR3 nucleotide sequence: TGTGCCAGCAGTCAGGCTCCCGAGCAGTTCTTC.

This rearrangement joins TRBV12-3 or TRBV12-4 to TRBJ1-5; D is unresolved. The CDR3 is 13 amino acids. The ends were cut back, 5 bases at V and 2 bases at J, with 7 bases in the middle. CDR3 sequence: CASSINGNQPQHF. DNA of the CDR3: TGTGCCAGCAGTATTAATGGCAATCAGCCCCAGCATTTT.

In its sample, this clonotype was seen a few times. The rearrangement uses TRBV14 and TRBJ2-3; unclear D gene. The CDR3 loop spans 14 amino acids. Per the germline V gene, CDR1 is SGHDN and CDR2 is FVKESK. V dropped 0 bases and J dropped 2 bases, with 6 bases sitting between them. CDR3 residues: CASSQDLVTDTQYF. Here the CDR3 DNA reads TGTGCCAGCAGCCAAGATCTTGTCACAGATACGCAGTATTTT.

V is TRBV5-1 and J is TRBJ1-1; D remains unclear. This CDR3 has 12 amino acids. CDR1 and CDR2 (germline): SGHRS, YFSETQ. V was shortened by 0 bases and J by 7 bases, with 7 bases between the two germline ends. This chain's CDR3 is CASSLGGYEAFF. The CDR3 DNA is TGCGCCAGCAGCTTGGGAGGGTATGAAGCTTTCTTT. Variable domain in full (rest from reference TRBV5-1 and TRBJ1-1): KAGVTQTPRYLIKTRGQQVTLSCSPISGHRSVSWYQQTPGQGLQFLFEYFSETQRNKGNFPGRFSGRQFSNSRSEMNVSTLELGDSALYLCASSLGGYEAFFGQGTRLTVV.

This clonotype was observed a handful of times. The conserved final phenylalanine or tryptophan is absent from the CDR3, which likely points to a read error. The DNA is left out, because the CDR3 cannot be placed on it with certainty; the CDR3 is given as TCRdb lists it. V usage is TRBV12-3 or TRBV12-4 and J usage is TRBJ1-1; the table assigns TRBD1, which was not confirmed against the DNA. Termini included, the CDR3 measures 10 amino acids. CDR3 amino acids: CASSPGGVSI.

The genes are TRBV7-7 and TRBJ2-1, with TRBD2 identical over 7 bases. CDR1 is SSHAT, CDR2 FNYEAQ, per germline (reference sequence). V was pared by 1 base and J by 3 bases, with 6 bases of the junction left unmatched. The CDR3 is 16 residues long. Here the CDR3 DNA reads TGTGCCAGCAGCTTAGAGGCAGCGGGACGCTACAATGAGCAGTTCTTC. Protein: CASSLEAAGRYNEQFF.

The gene calls are TRBV20-1 and TRBJ2-7; tentatively, D is TRBD1 (6 bases). CDR1 is DFQATT and CDR2 is SNEGSKA in the germline V gene (reference sequence). The CDR3 runs to 15 residues. V lost 3 bases, J lost 0 bases, and 15 bases lay in between. The CDR3 sequence: CSASSGDAYSYEQYF. The CDR3 DNA reads as TGCAGTGCTAGTTCAGGGGATGCTTACTCCTACGAGCAGTACTTC.

This clonotype was observed a few times. The chain combines TRBV29-1 with TRBJ2-7; 8 nucleotides match TRBD1. Trimming at V came to 1 base and at J to 3 bases, leaving 2 bases not matched to a gene. This CDR3 has 13 amino acids. The V gene's germline CDR1 is SQVTM and CDR2 ANQGSEA. CDR3 region: CSVEGRGLYEQYF. The CDR3 nucleotides read TGCAGCGTTGAAGGCAGGGGGCTCTACGAGCAGTACTTC.

The V call is TRBV28, the J call TRBJ2-1, with 9 positions matching TRBD2. Germline CDR1 and CDR2: MDHEN and SYDVKM. Trimming cost V 3 bases and J 5 bases; bases outside gene matches: 11. The CDR3 consists of 17 residues. CDR3 amino acids: CASSLYQGLAGDNEQFF. CDR3 DNA: TGTGCCAGCAGTTTGTACCAGGGACTAGCAGGAGACAATGAGCAGTTCTTC.